The source of this T cell receptor beta chain is a study of beta chain features in type 1 diabetes (dated by TCRdb to 2017 to 2018). For the study in its entirety: No differences in mean age, gender distribution, total cell number or subset yield were found between patients and healthy donors. A total of roughly 110 million sorted cells were examined across all samples, and the number of cells per subset was strongly correlated with RNA yield. In the study, recently diagnosed type 1 diabetes patients and matched healthy donors were compared on the TCRB repertoires of their sorted circulating CD4+ T cell subsets. Whereas all 28 donors provided naive and central memory subsets, regulatory and stem cell-like memory subsets were isolated from just 8 patients and about 8 healthy donors.

General study outcomes and caveats: A moderate but significant shortening of TCRB CDR3 length was observed in type 1 diabetes patients in all four CD4+ subsets. PCR may preferentially amplify shorter templates, but because patient and control samples were amplified and corrected together, any resulting skew would affect both groups equally. Because cDNA rather than genomic DNA was sequenced, highly expressing activated cells could have been over-represented, although no difference in activation and CD3 levels was found between groups. Because small numbers of individuals were included in the HLA sub-analyses, any influence of HLA type on TCRB rearrangement was left unresolved. Naive, central memory and regulatory TCRB repertoires appeared to be more similar among patients than among healthy donors. At VDJ recombination sites, type 1 diabetes patients had fewer insertions and more deleted nucleotides, which implies abnormalities in thymic rearrangement.

All of the isolated RNA was reverse transcribed with the High Capacity cDNA Reverse Transcription Kit, so expressed TCRB transcripts were sequenced. Naive, central memory and regulatory T cell samples underwent deep immunoSEQ sequencing, averaging roughly 3.5 million total reads per sample. Sorted cells were lysed in RLT buffer, and RNA was extracted using DNase-treated RNeasy Micro or Mini kits according to cell number. To prevent cross-contamination, each cell subset was processed individually, whereas patient and healthy donor samples were processed jointly. TCRB sequences were amplified from cDNA with the immunoSEQ multiplex PCR, producing 87-bp fragments spanning the CDR3 region. Amplicons were sequenced on the Illumina HiSeq platform. The authors' pipeline ran thus. Synthetic template baselines were used to correct PCR bias computationally, reads within Hamming distance 2 were collapsed together, and singletons that could not be merged were discarded. Reads were aligned to IMGT to assign V, D and J genes, CDR3 length, and insertions or deletions at six rearrangement sites. Within each subset, clonotype counts were normalized to sorted cell number, and only after that were true diversity and Gini coefficients computed with the tcR R package. The overlap coefficient, calculated on TCRB nucleotide sequences, was used to quantify repertoire sharing. As a proxy for the pre-selection repertoire, out-of-frame TCRB sequences from naive cells were analyzed. TCRdb limited this immuneACCESS table to in-frame rearrangements with V and J called. A share of clones is missing; checked studies link under half to unresolved V genes, and the rest is unexplained. The V and J calls and the clone size are those of that table, but D and trimming were determined from the DNA. This sample comprises 600,000 to 750,000 clones, around 12% of them detected only once. More than 0.095% of the sample is in the top ten clones.

A single peripheral blood draw of around 120 mL on average was collected from each donor into heparinised tubes. A BD FACSAria II and a panel including CD45RO, CCR7, CD25, CD127, CD95 and CD27 were used to sort naive, central memory, regulatory and stem cell-like memory CD4+ T cells. Every sorted population had a purity above 95%. PBMCs were isolated right away by Lymphoprep density gradient centrifugation and were stained directly, without culture. So that batch effects would be minimized, each experiment stained and sorted samples in pairs, pairing one healthy donor with one patient. About this clone: Its antigen is still unknown. No base-level quality is on record; no much larger clone is a single base apart.

Specimen: naive CD4+ T cells from blood. The sample's cell subset or site label, in plain terms: true naive CD4+ T cells. The receptor was derived from a man under 40 with type 1 diabetes.

The DNA sequence is as follows: TGTGCCAGTAGTAGTCCCTCTAACTATGGCTACACCTTC. It encodes CASSSPSNYGYTF. The receptor chain draws on TRBV19 and TRBJ1-2, with the D segment identity uncertain. The CDR3 contains 13 residues, cysteine and phenylalanine counted. The entry retains the CDR3 DNA only, 39 bases that are in frame from base 1. Taken from the germline V gene (reference sequence), the CDR1 and CDR2 loops are LNHDA and SQIVND. Cut back by 4 bases and 0 bases, the V and J ends lie 6 bases apart.